What follows is one TCR beta chain and its context. Its antigen is as yet unknown. The junction shows a germline mismatch at one end, possibly a read error. The data were obtained in a study of blood T cells in healthy people across ages. General study points: Naive T cell percentage strongly correlated with TCR beta diversity. PBMCs were not sorted, which prevented a conclusive comparison of naive versus antigen-experienced cells. Older age coincided with a roughly linear decline in TCR beta diversity per million T cells.

Isolation per sample recovered at least 7 million PBMCs. Germline values: CDR1 SGHTA, CDR2 FQGNSA. CDR3 length: 15 residues. Sample-barcoded 5' priming and a J-beta primer mix drove a second PCR of roughly 7 to 11 cycles. TCRdb redid the calling of the 5' RACE reads with MiXCR, one entry per CDR3 protein. The sample gives 1.6 million or so distinct CDR3 sequences, roughly 32% of which show up once; about 11% is in the top ten. This TCR derives from a young woman in good health. Source material: blood. The chain joins TRBV7-2 to TRBJ2-3; D is possibly TRBD2 (6 bases). For the CDR3, the DNA is TGTGCCAGCGGCTTAGCGGCGGATAGCACAGATACGCAGTATTTT. Translation gives CASGLAADSTDTQYF.